This T cell receptor (beta chain) derives from a study of CXCR3 chemokines and chemotherapy response in bladder cancer. This CDR3 comprises 16 residues. Germline V gene sequence: CDR1 SEHNR, CDR2 FQNEAQ (reference sequence). Trimming removed 4 bases at V and 6 bases at J, with 18 bases between. TCRdb re-called the PCR reads with MiXCR, one entry per CDR3 protein. Of over 2,500 distinct CDR3 sequences detected, roughly 10% appear once; the ten largest clones hold under 50%. This clonotype came up many times. The clonotype originates from a human donor with bladder cancer that responded to neoadjuvant chemotherapy. The chain carries TRBV7-9 and TRBJ1-4; D is possibly TRBD1 (6 bases). This material was obtained from a patient whose treatment included neoadjuvant chemotherapy. The CDR3 nucleotides read TGTGCCAGCAGCTCTTCCGCAGGGGCCAGATATGAAAAACTGTTTTTT. Its translation is CASSSSAGARYEKLFF.